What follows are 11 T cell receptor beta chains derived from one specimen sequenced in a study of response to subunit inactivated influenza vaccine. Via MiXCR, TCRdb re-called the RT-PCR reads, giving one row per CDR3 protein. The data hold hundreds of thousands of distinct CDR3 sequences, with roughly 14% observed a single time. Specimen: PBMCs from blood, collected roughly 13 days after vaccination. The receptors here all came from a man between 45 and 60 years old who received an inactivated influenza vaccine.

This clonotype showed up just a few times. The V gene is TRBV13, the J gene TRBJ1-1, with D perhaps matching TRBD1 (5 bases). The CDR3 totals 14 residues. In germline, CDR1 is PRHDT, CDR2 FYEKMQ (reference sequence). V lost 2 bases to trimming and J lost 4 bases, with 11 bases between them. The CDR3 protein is CASSLYYRSTEAFF. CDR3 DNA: TGTGCCAGCAGCTTATATTACAGGAGCACTGAAGCTTTCTTT.

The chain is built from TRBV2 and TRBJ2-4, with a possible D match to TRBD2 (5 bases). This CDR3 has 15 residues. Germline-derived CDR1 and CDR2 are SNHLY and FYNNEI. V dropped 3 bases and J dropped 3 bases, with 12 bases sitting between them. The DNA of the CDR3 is TGTGCCAGCAGTGATAGCGTTTCGGTCAAAAACATTCAGTACTTC. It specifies CASSDSVSVKNIQYF.

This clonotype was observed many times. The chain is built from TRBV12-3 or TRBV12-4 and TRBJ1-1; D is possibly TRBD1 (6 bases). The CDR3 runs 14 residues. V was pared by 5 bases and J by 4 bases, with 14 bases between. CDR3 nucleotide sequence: TGTGCCAGCAGTAAACAGGGTTCCGGCACTGAAGCTTTCTTT. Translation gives CASSKQGSGTEAFF.

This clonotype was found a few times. The CDR3 DNA reads as TGCAGTGCGGGGAGGGGACAGGGTGCGGAAAAACTGTTTTTT. Protein product: CSAGRGQGAEKLFF. The chain employs TRBV20-1 and TRBJ1-4, with 9 nucleotides matching TRBD1. This CDR3 region has 14 residues. Germline CDR1 reads DFQATT; CDR2 reads SNEGSKA (reference sequence). J lost 8 bases, V lost 6 bases, and 10 bases had no gene match.

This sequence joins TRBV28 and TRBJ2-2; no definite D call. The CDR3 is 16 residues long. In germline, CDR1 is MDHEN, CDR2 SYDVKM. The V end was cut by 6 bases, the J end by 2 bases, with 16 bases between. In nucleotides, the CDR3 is TGTGCCAGCAGCTCACTGTATAGTATTAACACCGGGGAGCTGTTTTTT. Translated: CASSSLYSINTGELFF.

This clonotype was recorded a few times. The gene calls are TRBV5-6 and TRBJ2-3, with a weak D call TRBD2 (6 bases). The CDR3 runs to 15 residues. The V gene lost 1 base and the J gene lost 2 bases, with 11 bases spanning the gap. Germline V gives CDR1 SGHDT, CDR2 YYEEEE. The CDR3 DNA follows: TGTGCCAGCAGCTTGACCCCGGGGGACACAGATACGCAGTATTTT. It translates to CASSLTPGDTDTQYF. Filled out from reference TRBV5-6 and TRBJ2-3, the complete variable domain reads DAGVTQSPTHLIKTRGQQVTLRCSPKSGHDTVSWYQQALGQGPQFIFQYYEEEERQRGNFPDRFSGHQFPNYSSELNVNALLLGDSALYLCASSLTPGDTDTQYFGPGTRLTVL.

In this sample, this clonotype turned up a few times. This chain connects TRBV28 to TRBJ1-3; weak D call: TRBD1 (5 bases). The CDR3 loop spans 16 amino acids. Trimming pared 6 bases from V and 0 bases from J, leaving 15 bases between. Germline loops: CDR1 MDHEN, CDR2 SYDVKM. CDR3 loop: CASRPLSRVSGNTIYF. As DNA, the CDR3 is TGTGCCAGCAGACCCCTTAGCAGGGTCTCTGGAAACACCATATATTTT.

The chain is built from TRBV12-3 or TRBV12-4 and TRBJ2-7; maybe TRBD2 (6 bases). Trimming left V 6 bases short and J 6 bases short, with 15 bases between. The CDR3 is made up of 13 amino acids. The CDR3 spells CASSRLGGAEQYF. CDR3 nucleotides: TGTGCCAGCAGCCGCCTAGGAGGGGCCGAGCAGTACTTC.

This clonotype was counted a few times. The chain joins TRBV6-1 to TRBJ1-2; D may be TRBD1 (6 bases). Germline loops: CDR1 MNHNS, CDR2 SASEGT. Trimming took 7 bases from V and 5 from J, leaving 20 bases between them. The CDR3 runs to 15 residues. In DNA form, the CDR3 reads TGTGCCAGCACCTACGGGTGGGGGGACACTTATGGCTACACCTTC. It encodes CASTYGWGDTYGYTF.

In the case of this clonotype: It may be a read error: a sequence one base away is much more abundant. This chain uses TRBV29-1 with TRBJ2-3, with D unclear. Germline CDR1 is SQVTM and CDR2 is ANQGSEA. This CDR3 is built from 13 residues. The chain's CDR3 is CIVSSVGLDTQYF. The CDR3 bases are TGCATCGTCTCGTCTGTAGGGCTAGATACGCAGTATTTT.

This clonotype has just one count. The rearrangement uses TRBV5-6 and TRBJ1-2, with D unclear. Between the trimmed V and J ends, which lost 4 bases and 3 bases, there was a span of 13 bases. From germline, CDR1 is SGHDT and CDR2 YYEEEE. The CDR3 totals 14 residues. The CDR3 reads CASSRWGWDYGYTF. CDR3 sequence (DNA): TGTGCCAGCAGCCGTTGGGGTTGGGACTATGGCTACACCTTC.